These 21 T cell receptor beta chains share one sample of origin, sequenced in a study of T cells expressing NK-cell markers. TCRdb reprocessed the 5' RACE reads; each CDR3 protein has one entry and no DNA is given. In all, the sample yields 350,000 to 400,000 distinct CDR3 sequences. Sequencing used blood T cells: a sorted CD56 or NKG2C T cell subset, CD4+ or CD8+ T cells, or bulk PBMC T cells (not recorded which). The receptors originated from a woman between 50 and 59 years old in good health.

The J gene is TRBJ1-5, the V gene TRBV30; TCRdb's assignment of TRBD1 cannot be checked, as there is no DNA. Germline V gives CDR1 GTSNPN, CDR2 SVGIG (reference sequence). This CDR3 is built from 15 residues. This CDR3 is CAWSRAGSGNQPQHF.

V usage is TRBV12-3 or TRBV12-4 and J usage is TRBJ1-5. The CDR3 is made up of 16 amino acids. CDR3 loop: CASSFGPRMSNQPQHF.

The CDR3 region is CASSHSGAGGRTGELFF. The gene calls are TRBV4-2 and TRBJ2-2; TCRdb's assignment of TRBD2 cannot be checked, as there is no DNA. The CDR3 covers 17 residues. From germline, CDR1 is LGHNA and CDR2 YNFKEQ.

The V call is TRBV5-1, the J call TRBJ2-1; TCRdb's D call of TRBD2 is untestable without DNA. The CDR3 runs 13 residues. The germline V gene has CDR1 SGHRS and CDR2 YFSETQ. The CDR3 spells CASSSGDYNEQFF.

This chain links TRBV11-2 with TRBJ2-1. From germline, CDR1 is SGHAT and CDR2 FQNNGV. This CDR3 contains 14 residues. CDR3 sequence reads: CASSLVGRRHEQFF.

This chain uses TRBV5-6 with TRBJ2-2; lacking DNA, the TRBD1 call made by TCRdb goes unchecked. Per germline, CDR1 SGHDT and CDR2 YYEEEE. This CDR3 is 13 amino acids long. CDR3 amino acids: CASSLAGGEELFF.

The rearrangement uses TRBV20-1 and TRBJ2-5; with no DNA, the TCRdb D assignment of TRBD2 cannot be verified. CDR3 length: 15 residues. Germline loops: CDR1 DFQATT, CDR2 SNEGSKA (reference sequence). This chain's CDR3 is CSARLGTSGRETQYF.

V gene TRBV9 combines with J gene TRBJ2-1. Germline V gives CDR1 SGDLS, CDR2 YYNGEE. There are 13 residues in the CDR3. The chain's CDR3 is CASGRSYYNEQFF.

The rearrangement joins TRBV27 to TRBJ2-3; the TCRdb D gene call, TRBD2, has no DNA to confirm it. Per the germline V gene, CDR1 is MNHEY and CDR2 is SMNVEV (reference sequence). The length of the CDR3 is 15 residues. CDR3 residues: CASSGRLAGADTQYF.

J is TRBJ2-5 and V is TRBV12-3 or TRBV12-4; lacking DNA, the TRBD1 call made by TCRdb goes unchecked. CDR3 length: 15 amino acids. CDR3 region: CASSRQGGSFMDQYF.

This chain uses TRBV27 with TRBJ2-7; TCRdb returns TRBD2, unconfirmable since there is no DNA. Germline V gene sequence: CDR1 MNHEY, CDR2 SMNVEV (reference sequence). This CDR3 is built from 14 residues. CDR3 amino acids: CASSPITEGLEQYF.

This chain links TRBV7-6 with TRBJ2-6. The length of the CDR3 is 15 residues. Germline CDR1 SGHVS, CDR2 FNYEAQ. This chain's CDR3 is CASGSRGAGANVLTF.

The chain recombines TRBV30 with TRBJ2-7. CDR3 length: 12 residues. Germline CDR1 GTSNPN, CDR2 SVGIG (reference sequence). The CDR3 reads CAWSEQSHEQYF.

The genes are TRBV7-2 and TRBJ1-2; there is no DNA to check the TCRdb D call of TRBD1. The length of the CDR3 is 15 residues. Germline values: CDR1 SGHTA, CDR2 FQGNSA. Here the CDR3 reads CASRPGMRVDYGYTF.

The CDR3 is CASSIPAGELFF. This chain joins TRBV19 and TRBJ2-2. The CDR3 runs to 12 residues. From germline, CDR1 is LNHDA and CDR2 SQIVND (reference sequence).

The gene calls are TRBV3-1 and TRBJ2-1; TCRdb proposes TRBD2, but this gene call is untestable without DNA. Per the germline V gene, CDR1 is LGHDT and CDR2 is YNNKEL (reference sequence). The CDR3 has 14 residues. The CDR3 sequence is CASSPPTSGVEQFF.

This sequence joins TRBV5-1 and TRBJ1-1; TCRdb's D call, TRBD1, is unchecked because there is no DNA. Germline lookup yields CDR1 SGHRS and CDR2 YFSETQ. The CDR3 contains 15 residues. The CDR3: CASSRTSGVNTEAFF.

This chain connects TRBV5-1 to TRBJ2-3. The germline V gene has CDR1 SGHRS and CDR2 YFSETQ. This CDR3 has 12 residues. The CDR3 sequence: CASSLDGFPQYF.

The gene calls are TRBV3-1 and TRBJ2-7; TCRdb's assignment of TRBD1 cannot be checked, as there is no DNA. The CDR3 spans 15 residues. Germline CDR1 is LGHDT and CDR2 is YNNKEL (reference sequence). The CDR3 is CASSQDISGPYEQYF.

The rearrangement links TRBV29-1 to TRBJ2-5; without DNA, the TCRdb call of TRBD2 cannot be checked. Germline V gene lookup returns CDR1 SQVTM and CDR2 ANQGSEA. CDR3 length: 16 amino acids. CDR3 sequence: CSLEGLAGAREETQYF.

J is TRBJ1-1 and V is TRBV13. The CDR3 is 13 amino acids. Germline V CDR1 and CDR2: PRHDT, FYEKMQ (reference sequence). The CDR3 here is CASSLKIMTEAFF.